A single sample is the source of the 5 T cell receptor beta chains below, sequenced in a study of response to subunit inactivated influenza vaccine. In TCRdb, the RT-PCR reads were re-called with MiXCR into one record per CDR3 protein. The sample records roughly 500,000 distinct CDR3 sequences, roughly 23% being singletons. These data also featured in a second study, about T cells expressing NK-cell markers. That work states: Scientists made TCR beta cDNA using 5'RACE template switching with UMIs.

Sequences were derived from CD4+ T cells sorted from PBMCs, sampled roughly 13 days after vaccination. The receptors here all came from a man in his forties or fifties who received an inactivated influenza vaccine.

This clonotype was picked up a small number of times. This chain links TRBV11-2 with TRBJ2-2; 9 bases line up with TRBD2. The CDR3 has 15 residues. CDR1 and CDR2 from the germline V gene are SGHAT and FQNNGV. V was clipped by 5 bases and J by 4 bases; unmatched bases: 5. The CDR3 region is CASSLGLATTGELFF. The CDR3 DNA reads TGTGCCAGCAGCCTGGGACTAGCAACCACCGGGGAGCTGTTTTTT.

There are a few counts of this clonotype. The CDR3 nucleotides are TGTGCCAGCTCACCACCGGGACTAGCGGGTAGGGATGAGCAGTTCTTC. Translating it yields CASSPPGLAGRDEQFF. The genes are TRBV18 and TRBJ2-1; TRBD2 aligns across 12 bases. Germline V lookup: CDR1 KGHSH, CDR2 LQKENI. CDR3 length equals 16 residues. With V trimmed by 0 bases and J by 8 bases, 5 bases remained unmatched. The full variable domain, with the rest looked up from reference TRBV18 and TRBJ2-1, is NAGVMQNPRHLVRRRGQEARLRCSPMKGHSHVYWYRQLPEEGLKFMVYLQKENIIDESGMPKERFSAEFPKEGPSILRIQQVVRGDSAAYFCASSPPGLAGRDEQFFGPGTRLTVL.

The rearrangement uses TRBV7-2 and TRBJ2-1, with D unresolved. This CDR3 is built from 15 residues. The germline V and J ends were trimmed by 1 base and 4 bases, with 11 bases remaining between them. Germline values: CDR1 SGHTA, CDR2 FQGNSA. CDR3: CASSLGVPKYNEQFF. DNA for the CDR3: TGTGCCAGCAGCTTAGGAGTTCCCAAATACAATGAGCAGTTCTTC.

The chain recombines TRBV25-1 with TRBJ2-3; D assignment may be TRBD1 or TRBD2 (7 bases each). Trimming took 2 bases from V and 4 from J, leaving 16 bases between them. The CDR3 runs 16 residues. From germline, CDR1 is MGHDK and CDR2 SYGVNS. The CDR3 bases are TGTGCCAGCAGTGAACCCCTCCAGGGGGGGGCAGATACGCAGTATTTT. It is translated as CASSEPLQGGADTQYF. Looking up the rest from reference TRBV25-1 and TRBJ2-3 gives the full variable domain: EADIYQTPRYLVIGTGKKITLECSQTMGHDKMYWYQQDPGMELHLIHYSYGVNSTEKGDLSSESTVSRIRTEHFPLTLESARPSHTSQYLCASSEPLQGGADTQYFGPGTRLTVL.

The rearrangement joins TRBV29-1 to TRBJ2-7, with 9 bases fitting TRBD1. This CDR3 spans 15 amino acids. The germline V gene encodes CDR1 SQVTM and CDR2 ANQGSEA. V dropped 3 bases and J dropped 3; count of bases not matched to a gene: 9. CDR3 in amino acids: CSVDSVRDRDYEQYF. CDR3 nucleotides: TGCAGCGTTGATTCGGTCCGGGACAGGGACTACGAGCAGTACTTC.